Listed here are 5 T cell receptor beta chains from one sample, sequenced in a study of cytomegalovirus exposure and HLA in healthy donors. PCR used 60 Vbeta primers and 13 Jbeta primers. Repertoires were generated with immunoSEQ multiplex PCR, while TCRdb's copy carries only in-frame clones and drops some. The sample includes some 150,000 clones, roughly 82% of them seen just once. The sample consisted of PBMCs. The receptor set was obtained from a male donor in good health and CMV-seronegative.

The sample holds one count of this clone. V and J are TRBV6-1 and TRBJ2-3; 7 positions agree with TRBD1. V lost 8 bases to trimming and J lost 0 bases; unmatched junction nucleotides: 5. The CDR3 has 14 amino acids. Germline V gene lookup returns CDR1 MNHNS and CDR2 SASEGT. CDR3 bases: TGTGCCAGCGCCGACAGGGTGAGCACAGATACGCAGTATTTT. Translating it yields CASADRVSTDTQYF.

The chain employs TRBV30 and TRBJ2-1, with 10 bases identical to TRBD2. From germline, CDR1 is GTSNPN and CDR2 SVGIG (reference sequence). With V trimmed by 3 bases and J by 8 bases, 13 bases remained unmatched. The length of the CDR3 is 16 residues. CDR3 bases: TGTGCCTGGAGCGCGGCGGGCGAACTAGCGGGATATGAGCAGTTCTTC. Translated, it gives CAWSAAGELAGYEQFF.

The rearrangement uses TRBV5-1 and TRBJ2-7, with TRBD1 matching 9 bases. Per the germline V gene, CDR1 is SGHRS and CDR2 is YFSETQ. The CDR3 runs 15 residues. Trimming at V came to 0 bases and at J to 6 bases, leaving 7 bases not matched to a gene. The CDR3 loop reads CASSLDLPDRGEQYF. CDR3 DNA sequence: TGCGCCAGCAGCTTGGACTTACCGGACAGGGGCGAGCAGTACTTC. The complete variable domain, with remaining parts taken from reference TRBV5-1 and TRBJ2-7, reads KAGVTQTPRYLIKTRGQQVTLSCSPISGHRSVSWYQQTPGQGLQFLFEYFSETQRNKGNFPGRFSGRQFSNSRSEMNVSTLELGDSALYLCASSLDLPDRGEQYFGPGTRLTVT.

A few counts support this clone. The chain employs TRBV7-9 and TRBJ1-5, with a tentative D call TRBD1 (5 bases). The V gene's germline CDR1 is SEHNR and CDR2 FQNEAQ (reference sequence). Deletions cut 5 bases from V and 5 bases from J, with 22 bases between. The CDR3 contains 17 residues. The CDR3 DNA reads as TGTGCCAGCAGCCAAGATCTAGTCAGGGTCGACCATCAGCCCCAGCATTTT. Encoded protein: CASSQDLVRVDHQPQHF.

The V call is TRBV4-1, the J call TRBJ2-5; tentatively, D is TRBD1 (6 bases). Germline V CDR1 and CDR2: MGHRA, YSYEKL. V gave up 1 base and J gave up 5 bases, with 14 bases separating them. The CDR3 extends over 15 amino acids. The CDR3 DNA sequence: TGCGCCAGCAGCCAAGGCCCAGGGGTTCTGGAGACCCAGTACTTC. As protein: CASSQGPGVLETQYF.